What follows are 9 T cell receptor beta chains derived from one specimen sequenced in a study of blood T cell repertoires in COVID-19. Clones were read by immunoSEQ multiplex PCR, and TCRdb kept only the in-frame ones, dropping some. This sample has 250,000 or so clones; approximately 88% occur once, and the top ten carry about 3.4%. Sequenced input: PBMCs or T cells enriched from blood (not recorded which). Receptors originate from a middle-aged woman who had been exposed to COVID-19.

This chain uses TRBV7-8 with TRBJ1-4; the D gene is possibly TRBD1 (5 bases). The CDR3 has 16 amino acids. Trimming took 5 bases from V and 7 from J, leaving 20 bases between them. Germline CDR1 reads SGHVS; CDR2 reads FQNEAQ. For the CDR3, the DNA is TGTGCCAGCAGCCGCAACTCGCAGGGCCGAGGTGAAAAACTGTTTTTT. Translated, it gives CASSRNSQGRGEKLFF.

CDR3 in DNA: TGTGCCAGCAGTTTAGACTATCCAGCTAACTATGGCTACACCTTC. Translated: CASSLDYPANYGYTF. The chain recombines TRBV27 with TRBJ1-2; no firm D call. The CDR3 length is 15 residues. V lost 2 bases and J lost 0, with 10 bases in between. Germline V lookup: CDR1 MNHEY, CDR2 SMNVEV (reference sequence).

V usage is TRBV9 and J usage is TRBJ1-6; unclear D gene. Germline loops: CDR1 SGDLS, CDR2 YYNGEE. The CDR3 spans 15 residues. V dropped 4 bases and J dropped 3 bases, with 11 bases sitting between them. The CDR3 nucleotides are TGTGCCAGCAGCAAACGGAGTGACTATAATTCACCCCTCCACTTT. Protein sequence: CASSKRSDYNSPLHF. The full variable domain, its missing parts supplied by reference TRBV9 and TRBJ1-6, is DSGVTQTPKHLITATGQRVTLRCSPRSGDLSVYWYQQSLDQGLQFLIQYYNGEERAKGNILERFSAQQFPDLHSELNLSSLELGDSALYFCASSKRSDYNSPLHFGNGTRLTVT.

In DNA form, the CDR3 reads TGTGCCAGCAGCCAAGAGGGCCTCCCGGGGGGAGGGGAGACCCAGTACTTC. Translating gives CASSQEGLPGGGETQYF. The chain couples TRBV4-2 to TRBJ2-5, with 7 positions matching TRBD2. Germline V CDR1 and CDR2: LGHNA, YNFKEQ. This CDR3 is built from 17 residues. V dropped 0 bases and J dropped 5; count of bases not matched to a gene: 12.

The V and J genes are TRBV10-1 and TRBJ1-2; no reliable D call. V was shortened by 1 base and J by 4 bases, with 16 bases between the two germline ends. The CDR3 is 16 residues long. Germline-derived CDR1 and CDR2 are WNHNN and SYGVQD (reference sequence). Here the CDR3 reads CASSEFEGLIPYGYTF. The CDR3 coding sequence is TGCGCCAGCAGTGAGTTCGAGGGCCTCATCCCCTATGGCTACACCTTC.

This clone was detected only once. The chain recombines TRBV27 with TRBJ1-5; TRBD1 is a possible D gene (6 bases). CDR3 length: 15 residues. CDR1 MNHEY and CDR2 SMNVEV come from the germline V gene (reference sequence). V lost 1 base, J lost 6 bases, and 13 bases lay in between. CDR3 region: CASSLFGGGSQPQHF. CDR3 nucleotide sequence: TGTGCCAGCAGTTTATTTGGGGGGGGCAGTCAGCCCCAGCATTTT.

The chain carries TRBV19 and TRBJ1-5; D is unclear. Trimming took off 6 bases at V and 3 bases at J, with 12 bases between the two ends. Germline V gives CDR1 LNHDA, CDR2 SQIVND (reference sequence). The CDR3 contains 14 residues. The DNA for the CDR3 is TGTGCCAGTAGGGGCATGGTAGTCAATCAGCCCCAGCATTTT. It encodes CASRGMVVNQPQHF.

The chain combines TRBV11-2 with TRBJ2-2; no clear D. CDR3 length: 15 residues. From germline, CDR1 is SGHAT and CDR2 FQNNGV. The V end was cut by 3 bases, the J end by 0 bases, with 8 bases between. CDR3 DNA: TGTGCCAGCAGCTTCGTGCAGGCGAACACCGGGGAGCTGTTTTTT. Translated, it gives CASSFVQANTGELFF.

The rearrangement links TRBV13 to TRBJ2-2; the D gene is possibly TRBD1 (6 bases). The CDR3 covers 15 residues. The germline V and J ends were trimmed by 6 bases and 3 bases, with 14 bases remaining between them. Looked up from germline, CDR1 is PRHDT and CDR2 is FYEKMQ (reference sequence). CDR3 residues: CASSKGYRDTGELFF. CDR3 coding DNA: TGTGCCAGCAGTAAGGGGTACAGGGACACCGGGGAGCTGTTTTTT.